Listed below are T cell receptor beta chains from one sample, sequenced in a study of blood T cell repertoires in COVID-19. Using immunoSEQ multiplex PCR, the repertoire was profiled, and TCRdb retains in-frame clones only, with some absent. The table includes nearly 250,000 clones, about 80% detected once. The sample consisted of peripheral blood. The source is an elderly woman with acute or convalescent COVID-19. Both conserved end residues are trimmed from each CDR3. Only some rows state a clone size, as once, few, many or a class for expanded clones.

>12|TRBV19|TRBJ1-5|.
ASSTSQGPKPQH
>13|TRBV6-5|TRBJ2-3|.
ASSYGGAATDTQY
>11|TRBV10-3|TRBJ1-1|.
AIRSTLNTEAF
>13|TRBV10-3|TRBJ1-6|once
AIRIGTGANSPLH
>13|TRBV3-1/TRBV3-2|TRBJ2-7|.
ASSQVVVRAGEQY
>13|TRBV7-2|TRBJ1-5|.
ASSRGQGRHQPQH
>14|TRBV7-2|TRBJ1-2|.
ASSLSGTGVPYGYT
>14|TRBV5-1|TRBJ2-1|.
ASRKGSGESYNEQF
>13|TRBV4-1|TRBJ1-5|once
ASSQGLTGHRPQH
>12|TRBV5-8|TRBJ2-1|.
ASILRGESNEQF
>13|TRBV19|TRBJ1-2|.
ASSPNPDRGGGYT
>14|TRBV5-4|TRBJ1-3|.
ASSLGQAQSGNTIY
>11|TRBV5-1|TRBJ2-2|.
ASSFTQGEELF
>11|TRBV30|TRBJ1-4|.
AGRQGEVEKLF
>14|TRBV6-2/TRBV6-3|TRBJ2-1|.
ASSYSSRGRVPEQF
>14|TRBV15|TRBJ1-2|.
ATSRDSGSPADGYT
>11|TRBV7-2|TRBJ2-7|.
ASSKYPGVGQY
>12|TRBV7-2|TRBJ2-4|few
ASSFQAPYPIQY
>13|TRBV6-5|TRBJ2-1|.
ASSPRVTAYNEQF
>13|TRBV5-1|TRBJ1-1|.
ASSAVGGMNTEAF
>14|TRBV24-1|TRBJ2-1|.
ATSDRRQGARNEQF
>14|TRBV27|TRBJ2-7|.
ASSLVPRESYYEQY
>11|TRBV7-9|TRBJ1-3|.
ASSLARGNTIY
>13|TRBV7-2|TRBJ2-7|once
ASSPQQGNTYEQY
>13|TRBV20-1|TRBJ2-7|.
SASNSGRALSEQY
>14|TRBV3-1/TRBV3-2|TRBJ2-7|.
ASSRFSGRSPSEQY
>17|TRBV2|TRBJ1-1|.
ASKEGRTGGLHPNTEAF